What follows are 30 T cell receptor beta chains derived from one specimen sequenced in a study of T-cell reconstitution after alpha-beta-depleted transplantation in children. This sample's TCRbeta library carried unique molecular identifier barcodes. TCRdb called the PCR reads again in MiXCR, with one record for every CDR3 protein. The sample has a few hundred thousand distinct CDR3 sequences, roughly an eighth seen once; the top ten hold 4.5% to 6%. The sample here was PBMCs from the stem cell graft donor, taken from the stem cell graft. The receptors were sampled from a human donor who donated a stem cell graft to a child with combined immunodeficiency.

The gene calls are TRBV20-1 and TRBJ1-1, with D perhaps TRBD1 (6 bases). V lost 5 bases and J lost 4, with 11 bases in between. Germline V gene sequence: CDR1 DFQATT, CDR2 SNEGSKA (reference sequence). This CDR3 has 12 residues. CDR3 loop: CSAQKQGTEAFF. The CDR3 bases are TGCAGTGCTCAAAAACAGGGCACTGAAGCTTTCTTT.

This clonotype was observed a few times. V and J are TRBV27 and TRBJ1-3; no firm D call. CDR3 length: 18 residues. Germline CDR1 MNHEY, CDR2 SMNVEV (reference sequence). V lost 1 base and J lost 4, with 20 bases in between. CDR3 coding DNA: TGTGCCAGCAGTTTATGGGTACCATACGAAACTGCGGGAAACACCATATATTTT. Translation gives CASSLWVPYETAGNTIYF.

CDR3 protein: CASSLSGEGAEAFF. DNA of the CDR3: TGTGCCAGCAGTTTATCTGGGGAAGGCGCTGAAGCTTTCTTT. V is TRBV27 and J is TRBJ1-1; D gene ambiguous. Germline loops: CDR1 MNHEY, CDR2 SMNVEV (reference sequence). Trimming left V 0 bases short and J 6 bases short, with 11 bases between. The CDR3 extends over 14 amino acids.

Notes on this clonotype: Germline and junction disagree at one end, which may indicate a read error. CDR3 in amino acids: CAWSPKISGNAIYF. In DNA form, the CDR3 reads TGTGCCTGGAGTCCAAAGATCTCTGGAAACGCCATATATTTT. This chain joins TRBV30 and TRBJ1-3; D ambiguous. Germline CDR1 GTSNPN, CDR2 SVGIG (reference sequence). The CDR3 runs to 14 residues.

A few counts support this clonotype. The chain employs TRBV18 and TRBJ2-3; D not certain. Germline V gene data show CDR1 as KGHSH and CDR2 as LQKENI. CDR3 length equals 14 residues. V lost 2 bases and J lost 0, with 6 bases in between. The CDR3 spells CASSPNTSTDTQYF. CDR3 sequence (DNA): TGTGCCAGCTCACCAAACACGAGCACAGATACGCAGTATTTT.

This clonotype was recorded a few times. The V gene is TRBV20-1, the J gene TRBJ2-1; 8 bases map to TRBD2. Germline assignment: CDR1 DFQATT and CDR2 SNEGSKA (reference sequence). J gave up 8 bases and V 0 bases, and 3 bases lay outside the gene matches. The CDR3 contains 13 residues. The CDR3 sequence is CSARDGTRDEQFF. The CDR3 DNA follows: TGCAGTGCTAGAGACGGGACTAGGGATGAGCAGTTCTTC.

This chain joins TRBV5-1 and TRBJ1-1, with D perhaps matching TRBD1 (6 bases). Germline V gene lookup returns CDR1 SGHRS and CDR2 YFSETQ. V was clipped by 7 bases and J by 1 base, with 14 bases between them. This CDR3 is 14 amino acids long. CDR3 sequence reads: CASDLTGANTEAFF. DNA of the CDR3: TGCGCCAGCGACTTGACAGGAGCGAACACTGAAGCTTTCTTT.

In this sample, this clonotype turned up a few times. This chain connects TRBV20-1 to TRBJ2-7; 9 positions match TRBD2. Germline V CDR1 and CDR2: DFQATT, SNEGSKA (reference sequence). This CDR3 comprises 14 residues. Germline trimming cut 1 base from V and 2 bases from J; bases unmatched to any gene: 3. Here the CDR3 DNA reads TGCAGTGCTAGAGGGACTAGCGAGACCTACGAGCAGTACTTC. Translated: CSARGTSETYEQYF.

This clonotype was observed at least ten times. V usage is TRBV12-3 or TRBV12-4 and J usage is TRBJ2-2, with 7 bases fitting TRBD1. There are 14 residues in the CDR3. Trimming removed 7 bases from V and 8 bases from J; junction bases left unmatched: 10. The CDR3 here is CASKTDRTVGELFF. In nucleotides, the CDR3 is TGTGCCAGCAAAACGGACAGGACCGTGGGGGAGCTGTTTTTT.

The chain combines TRBV20-1 with TRBJ1-2; 10 nucleotides match TRBD1. CDR3 length equals 14 residues. V lost 6 bases and J lost 8; bases outside the gene matches: 12. Germline-derived CDR1 and CDR2 are DFQATT and SNEGSKA (reference sequence). CDR3 DNA sequence: TGCAGTGCCGAGGACAGGGGGAATTTGGGCGGCTACACCTTC. It encodes CSAEDRGNLGGYTF.

This clonotype was detected a few times. The chain combines TRBV20-1 with TRBJ1-5, with D tentatively TRBD1 (5 bases). This CDR3 is built from 14 residues. Trimming cost V 7 bases and J 7 bases, with 20 bases left between them. Germline V lookup: CDR1 DFQATT, CDR2 SNEGSKA (reference sequence). Written as DNA, the CDR3 is TGCAGTGTGCAGGGTGCCCTCTTGGGCCAGCCCCAGCATTTT. This encodes CSVQGALLGQPQHF.

V is TRBV24-1 and J is TRBJ2-3; D perhaps matches TRBD1 (5 bases). This CDR3 contains 14 residues. V was cut by 4 bases and J by 2 bases, with 9 bases left in between. CDR1 KGHDR and CDR2 SFDVKD come from the germline V gene. The CDR3 here is CATSDPGFTDTQYF. CDR3 DNA sequence: TGTGCCACCAGTGACCCAGGGTTCACAGATACGCAGTATTTT.

This clonotype was detected many times. V usage is TRBV5-1 and J usage is TRBJ2-3; D gene ambiguous. The germline gives CDR1 SGHRS, CDR2 YFSETQ. The CDR3 length is 15 residues. V was clipped by 0 bases and J by 0 bases, with 8 bases between them. CDR3 bases: TGCGCCAGCAGCTTGGTGGTCGGTAGCACAGATACGCAGTATTTT. Translated: CASSLVVGSTDTQYF.

This clonotype showed up just a few times. This chain uses TRBV5-1 with TRBJ1-6, with D uncertain. Trimming removed 6 bases at V and 7 bases at J, with 14 bases between. Germline V gene lookup returns CDR1 SGHRS and CDR2 YFSETQ. This CDR3 has 14 residues. The CDR3 region is CASKAPGENSPLHF. Here the CDR3 DNA reads TGCGCCAGCAAGGCGCCGGGAGAGAATTCACCCCTCCACTTT.

This clonotype was recorded at least ten times. V gene TRBV6-6 combines with J gene TRBJ1-1; unclear D gene. CDR1 is MNHNY and CDR2 is SVGAGI in the germline V gene (reference sequence). Trimming took 5 bases from V and 2 from J, leaving 9 bases between them. The CDR3 runs 13 residues. The CDR3 loop is CASSHVINTEAFF. In nucleotides, the CDR3 is TGTGCCAGCAGTCACGTGATCAACACTGAAGCTTTCTTT.

At least ten counts were recorded for this clonotype. The chain couples TRBV13 to TRBJ2-3; weak D call: TRBD2 (6 bases). This CDR3 contains 18 residues. Trimming took 5 bases from V and 4 from J, leaving 25 bases between them. Per the germline V gene, CDR1 is PRHDT and CDR2 is FYEKMQ (reference sequence). The CDR3 nucleotides read TGTGCCAGCAGCCCAACCTACACCGAGCGGACTACCTCAGATACGCAGTATTTT. Translating it yields CASSPTYTERTTSDTQYF. Variable domain in full (rest from reference TRBV13 and TRBJ2-3): AAGVIQSPRHLIKEKRETATLKCYPIPRHDTVYWYQQGPGQDPQFLISFYEKMQSDKGSIPDRFSAQQFSDYHSELNMSSLELGDSALYFCASSPTYTERTTSDTQYFGPGTRLTVL.

This clonotype was counted at least ten times. The chain employs TRBV21-1 and TRBJ2-2. TRBV21-1 represents a pseudogene. The CDR3 is made up of 15 amino acids. This chain's CDR3 is CASSKTGVHTGELFF. The CDR3 DNA sequence: TGTGCCAGCAGCAAAACTGGGGTTCACACCGGGGAGCTGTTTTTT.

This chain joins TRBV30 and TRBJ2-1, with D tentatively TRBD2 (6 bases). There are 16 residues in the CDR3. V was clipped by 4 bases and J by 0 bases, with 16 bases between them. The germline V gene has CDR1 GTSNPN and CDR2 SVGIG (reference sequence). Here the CDR3 reads CAWIFNLGGSYNEQFF. The CDR3 DNA reads as TGTGCCTGGATCTTTAACCTCGGGGGCTCCTACAATGAGCAGTTCTTC.

At least ten counts were recorded for this clonotype. This rearrangement joins TRBV6-4 to TRBJ2-3, with TRBD2 matching 12 bases. The germline V gene encodes CDR1 MRHNA and CDR2 SNTAGT. V shed 0 bases, J shed 4 bases, and the junction held 2 bases outside the gene matches. CDR3 length: 16 amino acids. The CDR3, as DNA: TGTGCCAGCAGTGACTCGCTAGCGGGGGGGCCAGATACGCAGTATTTT. Amino acids: CASSDSLAGGPDTQYF.

The J gene is TRBJ1-5, the V gene TRBV6-4; 7 bases are a match to TRBD1. V dropped 3 bases and J dropped 3; count of bases not matched to a gene: 8. The CDR3 sequence is 16 residues long. CDR1 and CDR2 from the germline V gene are MRHNA and SNTAGT. CDR3 sequence: CASSDSAGGHNQPQHF. As DNA, the CDR3 is TGTGCCAGCAGTGATTCGGCAGGGGGTCACAATCAGCCCCAGCATTTT.

This clonotype was counted many times. The chain links TRBV28 to TRBJ2-7, with 11 positions matching TRBD2. This CDR3 has 13 residues. CDR1 and CDR2 from the germline V gene are MDHEN and SYDVKM. V was clipped by 10 bases and J by 3 bases; unmatched bases: 5. The CDR3 bases are TGTGCCACCACTAGCGGGGGACGCTACGAGCAGTACTTC. It encodes CATTSGGRYEQYF.

The V call is TRBV4-1, the J call TRBJ2-3; 8 nucleotides align to TRBD1. V was clipped by 1 base and J by 3 bases; unmatched bases: 3. The CDR3 consists of 15 residues. Germline V gives CDR1 MGHRA, CDR2 YSYEKL. The CDR3 loop is CASSQGQGWTDTQYF. The CDR3 DNA is TGCGCCAGCAGCCAAGGACAGGGGTGGACAGATACGCAGTATTTT.

Many counts were recorded for this clonotype. The chain links TRBV12-3 or TRBV12-4 to TRBJ1-2; D is possibly TRBD1 (6 bases). The CDR3 extends over 13 amino acids. V gave up 6 bases and J gave up 2 bases, with 10 bases separating them. CDR3 DNA sequence: TGTGCCAGCAGGGAACAGGGAAACTATGGCTACACCTTC. Its protein product is CASREQGNYGYTF.

In its sample, this clonotype was seen many times. The rearrangement uses TRBV11-2 and TRBJ2-5, with D uncertain. Looked up from germline, CDR1 is SGHAT and CDR2 is FQNNGV. Between the trimmed V and J ends, which lost 0 bases and 2 bases, there was a span of 7 bases. CDR3 length equals 14 residues. This chain's CDR3 is CASSLDRSQETQYF. For the CDR3, the DNA is TGTGCCAGCAGCTTAGATAGATCACAAGAGACCCAGTACTTC.

This clonotype was counted a few times. The rearrangement links TRBV7-9 to TRBJ2-7; D ambiguous. The CDR3 runs 15 residues. Between the trimmed V and J ends, which lost 0 bases and 2 bases, there was a span of 11 bases. In germline, CDR1 is SEHNR, CDR2 FQNEAQ (reference sequence). The CDR3 DNA sequence: TGTGCCAGCAGCTTAGCTACGGCTTTCACCTACGAGCAGTACTTC. This codes for CASSLATAFTYEQYF.

The CDR3 sequence: CASSYGGEDGETQYF. The CDR3 DNA reads as TGTGCCAGCAGTTACGGCGGAGAAGATGGGGAGACCCAGTACTTC. The rearrangement uses TRBV6-2 or TRBV6-3 and TRBJ2-5, with D uncertain. There are 15 residues in the CDR3. CDR1 is MNHEY and CDR2 is SVGEGT in the germline V gene. The V gene lost 2 bases and the J gene lost 5 bases, with 15 bases spanning the gap.

This clonotype was seen more than once but under ten times. The chain recombines TRBV20-1 with TRBJ2-7; D remains ambiguous. Germline values: CDR1 DFQATT, CDR2 SNEGSKA (reference sequence). This CDR3 has 15 amino acids. The V end was cut by 0 bases, the J end by 2 bases, with 14 bases between. CDR3 sequence: CSARDQRLSTYEQYF. The CDR3 DNA is TGCAGTGCTAGAGATCAAAGGCTGTCAACCTACGAGCAGTACTTC.

This clonotype has ten or more counts. One junction end disagrees with the germline gene, perhaps due to a read error. This chain links TRBV6-5 with TRBJ2-7, with 9 bases aligning to TRBD2. This CDR3 comprises 15 residues. Germline lookup yields CDR1 MNHEY and CDR2 SVGAGI. The CDR3 here is CASSYQREASHEQYF. The DNA of the CDR3 is TGTGCCAGCAGTTATCAGCGGGAGGCCTCCCACGAGCAGTACTTC.

On this clonotype itself: A much larger clone differs from this one at a single base, so this may be a read error. This chain connects TRBV7-8 to TRBJ2-4, with D tentatively TRBD2 (5 bases). Germline assignment: CDR1 SGHVS and CDR2 FQNEAQ. CDR3 length equals 15 residues. Trimming removed 3 bases at V and 2 bases at J, with 11 bases between. The CDR3 reads CASSLGSSTKNIQYF. In DNA, the CDR3 is TGTGCCAGCAGCTTGGGGAGCTCCACCAAAAACATTCAGTACTTC.

This clonotype was observed a handful of times. The rearrangement joins TRBV11-2 to TRBJ2-1; D might be TRBD2 (5 bases). Germline-derived CDR1 and CDR2 are SGHAT and FQNNGV. V was clipped by 2 bases and J by 4 bases, with 12 bases between them. The CDR3 is 15 residues long. The CDR3 spells CASSLIPDSYNEQFF. As DNA, the CDR3 is TGTGCCAGCAGCTTAATCCCGGACTCTTACAATGAGCAGTTCTTC.